This T cell receptor beta chain appears in the sequencing data of a study of blood T cell repertoires in COVID-19 (dated by TCRdb to about 2020). In the study overall: The collaborator samples originated in the United States, Italy and Spain and spanned the acute and convalescent phases of COVID-19. The material from the prospective study consisted of cDNA or gDNA derived from T cells, B-cell-depleted T cells, or PBMCs. The dataset comprised deeply sampled blood TCRbeta repertoires from subjects exposed to, actively infected with, or recovered from COVID-19. The repertoires were made available in a free public database intended to serve as a resource for research on the immune response to SARS-CoV-2. The samples were drawn from two sources: the first 160 participants of the ongoing ImmuneRACE study, and 1,200 or so subjects contributed by 6 global collaborators. Sample metadata almost always included a de-identified subject ID, COVID-19 status, age in years and sex. Where HLA class I and class II types were available, the types were taken from metadata supplied by the sample provider, not from assay-based typing.

Whole blood was collected in K2EDTA tubes by collaborating institutions according to the institutions' own protocols. For TCRbeta analysis, collaborators shipped samples in one of three forms: frozen whole blood, isolated PBMCs, or DNA extracted from either of those sample types. Here is what the overall study found, with its caveats: Clinical and demographic metadata were provided uncurated, with the amount varying by source and participant.

The immunoSEQ Assay, a bias-controlled multiplex PCR, was used to amplify TCRbeta CDR3 regions from genomic DNA. The published analysis was carried out like this. Within the assay, amplification of reference gene primers was used to estimate how many nucleated cells each sample contained. To quantify the absolute abundance of each unique TCRbeta CDR3 rearrangement, sequence reads were collapsed and filtered. Productive Simpson clonality was computed per sample as the square root of Simpson's diversity index over productive rearrangements. TCRdb carries this immuneACCESS record with in-frame sequences only. Its versions omit some clonotypes, under half of them owing to an unresolved V gene in the studies checked, with the rest unexplained. V and J calls and clone size are copied from that table; D and trimming were computed from the DNA. Here the sample has around 260,000 clones; around 87% occur a single time. Under 2.5% of the sample comes from the top ten.

Concerning this clone: Which antigen it targets is not known. Base-call qualities are not available, and no considerably larger clone is one nucleotide away.

The germline V gene sets CDR1 to SGHRS and CDR2 to YFSETQ. Including cysteine and phenylalanine, the CDR3 has 15 amino acids. The retained sequence is limited to the CDR3, 45 bases, with the frame set at the first base. Trimming takes 8 bases off V and 1 base off J; junction bases not matched to a gene: 6. The source is a woman aged 45 to 65 with acute or convalescent COVID-19. Sequences were obtained from peripheral blood. The rearranged chain carries TRBV5-1 and TRBJ2-2; the central 9 bases match TRBD2. The encoded CDR3 is CASRAGGQNTGELFF. In nucleotide form, the sequence is TGCGCCAGTCGAGCGGGAGGCCAGAACACCGGGGAGCTGTTTTTT.